A selection of T cell receptor beta chains follows, all from one sample in a study of T-cell reconstitution after alpha-beta-depleted transplantation in children. TCRdb re-called the PCR reads through MiXCR, storing one row per CDR3 protein. The table has around 450,000 distinct CDR3 sequences, more than 9% seen once. The specimen was PBMCs, collected before TCRalphabeta/CD19-depleted stem cell transplant. These receptors all stem from a child aged 2-9 years with inherited bone marrow failure, due to receive a stem cell transplant. Each CDR3 is given with its conserved first and last residue. Only some rows state a clone size, as once, few, many or a class for expanded clones.

length: 15; V: TRBV6-5; J: TRBJ2-1; size: many; CDR3: CASSSGLAGEDEQFF
length: 14; V: TRBV25-1; J: TRBJ2-7; size: .; CDR3: CASSGRLGSYEQYF
length: 14; V: TRBV3-1; J: TRBJ1-1; size: many; CDR3: CASSTLGWDTEAFF
length: 15; V: TRBV27; J: TRBJ2-1; size: many; CDR3: CASATSPPLDNEQFF
length: 14; V: TRBV29-1; J: TRBJ2-7; size: many; CDR3: CSVEDHRRGDEQYF
length: 16; V: TRBV10-2; J: TRBJ1-1; size: few; CDR3: CASRVSLPSMNTEAFF
length: 12; V: TRBV30; J: TRBJ2-7; size: many; CDR3: CAWGPGAYEQYF
length: 14; V: TRBV27; J: TRBJ2-7; size: few; CDR3: CASSPRPMSYEQYF
length: 15; V: TRBV28; J: TRBJ2-3; size: .; CDR3: CATCPPSAYTDTQYF
length: 13; V: TRBV27; J: TRBJ2-3; size: .; CDR3: CASSQSSTDTQYF
length: 13; V: TRBV6-1; J: TRBJ2-5; size: many; CDR3: CASSRTVQETQYF
length: 16; V: TRBV7-8; J: TRBJ2-4; size: few; CDR3: CASSFTRQLAKNIQYF
length: 17; V: TRBV3-1; J: TRBJ2-4; size: many; CDR3: CASSQDGEGEGKNIQYF
length: 16; V: TRBV27; J: TRBJ1-5; size: .; CDR3: CASSPRTVYSNQPQHF
length: 14; V: TRBV12-3/TRBV12-4; J: TRBJ2-1; size: many; CDR3: CASSLGTTYNEQFF
length: 17; V: TRBV4-3; J: TRBJ1-1; size: many; CDR3: CASSQDLEQFHYTEAFF
length: 14; V: TRBV5-1; J: TRBJ2-2; size: .; CDR3: CASSLGANTGEPFF
length: 15; V: TRBV5-1; J: TRBJ2-5; size: many; CDR3: CASSLFGTDQETQYF
length: 21; V: TRBV4-2; J: TRBJ1-1; size: many; CDR3: CASSLRPGQTWGIVLNTEAFF
length: 14; V: TRBV4-2; J: TRBJ2-5; size: once; CDR3: CAISPGTAGETQYF
length: 15; V: TRBV2; J: TRBJ2-1; size: once; CDR3: CASKDPTSTYNEQFF
length: 16; V: TRBV6-5; J: TRBJ2-1; size: many; CDR3: CASSYRGLDSYNEQFF
length: 12; V: TRBV10-3; J: TRBJ2-3; size: .; CDR3: CAISPNTDTQYF
length: 15; V: TRBV20-1; J: TRBJ1-2; size: many; CDR3: CSARDSRIINYGYTF
length: 14; V: TRBV5-1; J: TRBJ2-7; size: many; CDR3: CASSLAAGTYEQYF
length: 15; V: TRBV4-3; J: TRBJ2-7; size: many; CDR3: CVSSQIVGGRYEQYF
length: 21; V: TRBV7-3; J: TRBJ2-1; size: many; CDR3: CASSLTLNIYIETSAYNEQFF
length: 12; V: TRBV28; J: TRBJ1-1; size: many; CDR3: CASSPLTVVAFF
length: 12; V: TRBV20-1; J: TRBJ2-3; size: many; CDR3: CSARELADTQYF
length: 16; V: TRBV7-9; J: TRBJ1-2; size: many; CDR3: CASSLFPTGSPYGYTF